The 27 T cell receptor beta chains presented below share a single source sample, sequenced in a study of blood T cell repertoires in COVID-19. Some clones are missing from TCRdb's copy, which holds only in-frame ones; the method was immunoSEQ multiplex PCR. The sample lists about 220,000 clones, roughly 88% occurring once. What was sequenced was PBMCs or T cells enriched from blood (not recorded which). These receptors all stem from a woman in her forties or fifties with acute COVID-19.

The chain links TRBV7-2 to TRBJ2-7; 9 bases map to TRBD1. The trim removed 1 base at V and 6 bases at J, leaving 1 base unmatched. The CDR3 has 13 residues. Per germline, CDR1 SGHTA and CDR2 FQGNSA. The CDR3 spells CASSLGTGAEQYF. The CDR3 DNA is TGTGCCAGCAGCTTAGGGACAGGGGCCGAGCAGTACTTC.

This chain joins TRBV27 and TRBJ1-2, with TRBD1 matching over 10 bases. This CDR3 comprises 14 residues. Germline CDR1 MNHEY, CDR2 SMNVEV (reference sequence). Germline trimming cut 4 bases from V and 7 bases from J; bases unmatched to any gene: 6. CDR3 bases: TGTGCCAGCAGTTCTGACAGGGGGCAGGGTGGCTACACCTTC. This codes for CASSSDRGQGGYTF.

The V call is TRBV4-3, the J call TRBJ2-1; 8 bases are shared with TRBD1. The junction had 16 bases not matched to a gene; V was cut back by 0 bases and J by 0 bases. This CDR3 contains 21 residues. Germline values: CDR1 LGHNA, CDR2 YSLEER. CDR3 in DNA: TGCGCCAGCAGCCAAGATGGCCCCGGGACAGGCGACCCAAGCTCCTACAATGAGCAGTTCTTC. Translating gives CASSQDGPGTGDPSSYNEQFF.

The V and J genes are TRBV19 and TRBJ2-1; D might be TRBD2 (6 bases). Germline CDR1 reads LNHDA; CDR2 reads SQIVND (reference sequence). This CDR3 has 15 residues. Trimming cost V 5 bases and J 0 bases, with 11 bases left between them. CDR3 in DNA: TGTGCCAGTAGTCAAGGAGGGCGCTCCTACAATGAGCAGTTCTTC. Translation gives CASSQGGRSYNEQFF.

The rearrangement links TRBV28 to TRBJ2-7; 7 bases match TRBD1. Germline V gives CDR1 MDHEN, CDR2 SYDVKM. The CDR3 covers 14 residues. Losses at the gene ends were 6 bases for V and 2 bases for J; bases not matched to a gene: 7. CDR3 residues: CASRKAGTAYEQYF. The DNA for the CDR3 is TGTGCCAGCAGAAAAGCAGGGACAGCCTACGAGCAGTACTTC.

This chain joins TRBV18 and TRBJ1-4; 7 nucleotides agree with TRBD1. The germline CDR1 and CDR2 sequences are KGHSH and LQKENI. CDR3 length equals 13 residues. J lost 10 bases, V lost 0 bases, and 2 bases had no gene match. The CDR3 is CASSPPGQPKLFF. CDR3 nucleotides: TGTGCCAGCTCACCACCGGGACAGCCAAAACTGTTTTTT.

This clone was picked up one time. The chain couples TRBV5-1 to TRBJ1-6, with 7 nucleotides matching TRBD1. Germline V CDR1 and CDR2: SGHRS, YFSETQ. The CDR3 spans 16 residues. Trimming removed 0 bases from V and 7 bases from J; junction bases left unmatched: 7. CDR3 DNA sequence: TGCGCCAGCAGCTTGGAAGGGGGCGCCTGGAATTCACCCCTCCACTTT. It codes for CASSLEGGAWNSPLHF.

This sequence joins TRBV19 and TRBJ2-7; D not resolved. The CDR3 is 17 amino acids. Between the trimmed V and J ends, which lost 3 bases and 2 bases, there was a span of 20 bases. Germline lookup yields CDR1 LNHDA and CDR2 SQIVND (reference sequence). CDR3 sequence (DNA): TGTGCCAGTAGTATTCTCAGCCAGACTCGGTCCCCCTACGAGCAGTACTTC. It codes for CASSILSQTRSPYEQYF.

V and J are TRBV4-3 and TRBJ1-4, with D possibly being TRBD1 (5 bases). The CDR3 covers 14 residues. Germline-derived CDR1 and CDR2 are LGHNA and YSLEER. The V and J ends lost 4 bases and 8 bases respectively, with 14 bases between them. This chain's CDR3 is CASSLGGVREKLFF. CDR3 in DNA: TGCGCCAGCAGCCTCGGGGGGGTTAGGGAAAAACTGTTTTTT.

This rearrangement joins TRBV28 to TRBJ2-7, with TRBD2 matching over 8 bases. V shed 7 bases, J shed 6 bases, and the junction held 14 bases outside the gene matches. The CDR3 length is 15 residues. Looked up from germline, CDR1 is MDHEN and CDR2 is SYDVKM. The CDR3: CASTPGGTRQREQYF. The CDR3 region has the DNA TGTGCCAGCACCCCCGGGGGGACTAGACAGCGCGAGCAGTACTTC.

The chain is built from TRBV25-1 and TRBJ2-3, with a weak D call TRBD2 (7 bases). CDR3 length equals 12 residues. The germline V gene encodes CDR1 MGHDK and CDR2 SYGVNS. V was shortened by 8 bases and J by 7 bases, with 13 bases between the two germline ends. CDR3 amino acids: CASSGGQNTQYF. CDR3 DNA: TGTGCCAGCTCGGGAGGACAGAATACGCAGTATTTT.

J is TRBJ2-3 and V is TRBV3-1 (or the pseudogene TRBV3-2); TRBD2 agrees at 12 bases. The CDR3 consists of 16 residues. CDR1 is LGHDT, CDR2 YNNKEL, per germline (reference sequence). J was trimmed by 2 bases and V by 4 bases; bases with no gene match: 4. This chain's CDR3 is CASSRGTSGHTDTQYF. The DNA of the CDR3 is TGTGCCAGCAGCCGCGGGACTAGCGGGCACACAGATACGCAGTATTTT.

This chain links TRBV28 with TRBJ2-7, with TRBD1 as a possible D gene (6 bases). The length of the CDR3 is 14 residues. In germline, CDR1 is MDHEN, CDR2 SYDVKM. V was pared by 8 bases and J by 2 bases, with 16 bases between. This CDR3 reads CASAQLRGAYEQYF. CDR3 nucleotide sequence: TGTGCCAGCGCCCAGCTCAGGGGAGCCTACGAGCAGTACTTC.

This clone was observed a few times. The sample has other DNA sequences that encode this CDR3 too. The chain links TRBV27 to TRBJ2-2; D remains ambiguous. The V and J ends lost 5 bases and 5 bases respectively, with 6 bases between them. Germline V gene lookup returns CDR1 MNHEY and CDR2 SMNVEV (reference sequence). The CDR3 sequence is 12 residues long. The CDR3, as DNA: TGTGCCAGCAGTCCCTTGACCGGGGAGCTGTTTTTT. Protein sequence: CASSPLTGELFF.

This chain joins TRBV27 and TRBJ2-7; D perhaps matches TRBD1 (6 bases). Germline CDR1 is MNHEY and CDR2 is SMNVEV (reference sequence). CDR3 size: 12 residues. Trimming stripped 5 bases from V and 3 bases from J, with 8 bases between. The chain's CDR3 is CASSPGVYEQYF. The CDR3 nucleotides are TGTGCCAGCAGTCCAGGGGTCTACGAGCAGTACTTC.

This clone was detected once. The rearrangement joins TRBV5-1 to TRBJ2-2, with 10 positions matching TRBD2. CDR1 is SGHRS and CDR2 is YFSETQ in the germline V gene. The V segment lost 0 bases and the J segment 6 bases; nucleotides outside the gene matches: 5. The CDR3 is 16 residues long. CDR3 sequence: CASSLAPAGGAGELFF. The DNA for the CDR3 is TGCGCCAGCAGCTTGGCTCCAGCGGGAGGGGCCGGGGAGCTGTTTTTT.

CDR3 region: CASSYTGGYEQYF. The CDR3 nucleotides read TGTGCCAGCAGCTATACAGGGGGCTACGAGCAGTACTTC. The genes are TRBV7-8 and TRBJ2-7, with 8 bases fitting TRBD1. Trimming took 4 bases from V and 3 from J; bases not matched to a gene: 2. The CDR3 covers 13 residues. Germline V gene lookup returns CDR1 SGHVS and CDR2 FQNEAQ.

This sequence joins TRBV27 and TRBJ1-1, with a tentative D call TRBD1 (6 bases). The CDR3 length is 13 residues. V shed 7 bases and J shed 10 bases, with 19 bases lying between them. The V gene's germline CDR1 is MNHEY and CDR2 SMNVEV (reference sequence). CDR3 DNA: TGTGCCAGCACTGGGGGGGGGCGCAGGGTAGCTTTCTTT. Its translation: CASTGGGRRVAFF.

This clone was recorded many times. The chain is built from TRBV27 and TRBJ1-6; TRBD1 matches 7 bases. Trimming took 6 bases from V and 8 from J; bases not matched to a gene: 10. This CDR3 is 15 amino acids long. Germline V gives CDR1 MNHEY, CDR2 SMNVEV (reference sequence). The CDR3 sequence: CASRLTWDRYSPLHF. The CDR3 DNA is TGTGCCAGCAGACTAACGTGGGACAGATATTCACCCCTCCACTTT.

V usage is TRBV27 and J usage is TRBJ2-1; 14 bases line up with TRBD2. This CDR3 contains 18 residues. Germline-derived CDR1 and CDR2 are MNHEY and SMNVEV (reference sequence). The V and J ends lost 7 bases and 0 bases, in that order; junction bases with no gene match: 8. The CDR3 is CASIPGLAGGSSYNEQFF. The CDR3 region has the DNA TGTGCCAGCATCCCCGGACTAGCGGGAGGCTCCTCCTACAATGAGCAGTTCTTC.

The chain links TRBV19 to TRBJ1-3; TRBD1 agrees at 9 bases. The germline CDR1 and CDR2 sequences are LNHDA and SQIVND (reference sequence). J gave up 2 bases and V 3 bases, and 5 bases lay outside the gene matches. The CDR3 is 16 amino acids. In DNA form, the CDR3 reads TGTGCCAGTAGTATTGGGGGACAGGGCGCTGGAAACACCATATATTTT. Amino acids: CASSIGGQGAGNTIYF.

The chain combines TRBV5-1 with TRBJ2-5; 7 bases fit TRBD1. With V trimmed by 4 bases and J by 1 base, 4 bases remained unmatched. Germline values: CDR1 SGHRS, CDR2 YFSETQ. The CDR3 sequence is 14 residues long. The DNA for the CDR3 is TGCGCCAGCAGCCTGGGACAGTTCCAAGAGACCCAGTACTTC. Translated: CASSLGQFQETQYF.

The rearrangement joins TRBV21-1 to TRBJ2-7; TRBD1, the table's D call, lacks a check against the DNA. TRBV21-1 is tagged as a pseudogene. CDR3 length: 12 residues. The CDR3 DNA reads TGTGCCAGCAGCAGTAAGGGGGTCGAGCAGTACTTC. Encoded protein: CASSSKGVEQYF.

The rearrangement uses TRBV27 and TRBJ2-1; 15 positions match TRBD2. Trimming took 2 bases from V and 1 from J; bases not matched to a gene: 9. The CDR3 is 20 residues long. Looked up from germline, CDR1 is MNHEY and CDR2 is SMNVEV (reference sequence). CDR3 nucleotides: TGTGCCAGCAGTTTAAAGCCCGGACTAGCGGGAGGGCCTTCCTACAATGAGCAGTTCTTC. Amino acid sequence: CASSLKPGLAGGPSYNEQFF.

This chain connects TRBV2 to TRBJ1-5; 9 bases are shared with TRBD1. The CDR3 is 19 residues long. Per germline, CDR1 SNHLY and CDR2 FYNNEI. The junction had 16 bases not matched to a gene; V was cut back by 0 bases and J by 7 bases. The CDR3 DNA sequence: TGTGCCAGCAGTGAAGCGCGGGACAGGGTACTCTTGGGTGCCCAGCCCCAGCATTTT. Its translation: CASSEARDRVLLGAQPQHF.

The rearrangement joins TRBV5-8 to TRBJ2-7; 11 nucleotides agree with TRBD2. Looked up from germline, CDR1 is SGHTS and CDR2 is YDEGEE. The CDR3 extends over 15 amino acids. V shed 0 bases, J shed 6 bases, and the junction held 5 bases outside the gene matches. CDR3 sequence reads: CASSLALAGGVEQYF. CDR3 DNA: TGTGCCAGCAGCTTGGCCCTAGCGGGAGGTGTCGAGCAGTACTTC.

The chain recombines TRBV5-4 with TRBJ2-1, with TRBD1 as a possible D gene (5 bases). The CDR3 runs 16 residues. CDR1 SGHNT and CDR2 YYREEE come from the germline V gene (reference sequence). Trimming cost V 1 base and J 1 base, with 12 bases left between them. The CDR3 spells CASSLLTGTSYNEQFF. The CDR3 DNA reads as TGTGCCAGCAGCTTGTTAACAGGCACTTCCTACAATGAGCAGTTCTTC. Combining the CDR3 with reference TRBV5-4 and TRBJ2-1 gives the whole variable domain ETGVTQSPTHLIKTRGQQVTLRCSSQSGHNTVSWYQQALGQGPQFIFQYYREEENGRGNFPPRFSGLQFPNYSSELNVNALELDDSALYLCASSLLTGTSYNEQFFGPGTRLTVL.